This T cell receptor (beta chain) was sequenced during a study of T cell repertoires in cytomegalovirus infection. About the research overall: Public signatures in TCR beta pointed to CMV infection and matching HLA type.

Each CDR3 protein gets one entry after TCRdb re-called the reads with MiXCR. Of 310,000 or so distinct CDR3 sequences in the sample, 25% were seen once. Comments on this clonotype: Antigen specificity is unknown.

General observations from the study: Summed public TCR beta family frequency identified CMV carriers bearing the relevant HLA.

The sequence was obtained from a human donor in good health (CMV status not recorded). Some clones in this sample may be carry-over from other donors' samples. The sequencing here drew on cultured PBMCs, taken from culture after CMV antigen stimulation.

In DNA form, the CDR3 reads TGTGCCAGCAGCTTAGGTCAAGCCGGGGAGCTGTTTTTT. It is translated as CASSLGQAGELFF. V is TRBV7-2 and J is TRBJ2-2, with unresolved D. Germline V gene data show CDR1 as SGHTA and CDR2 as FQGNSA. CDR3 length equals 13 residues. Trimming stripped 1 base from V and 6 bases from J, with 6 bases between.